This TCR beta chain was captured in a study of blood T cell repertoires in COVID-19. About the study: Researchers got acute and convalescent COVID-19 samples from the United States, Italy and Spain. In each case, the material was cDNA or gDNA derived from T cells, B-cell-depleted T cells, or PBMCs.

Patients at the Seattle site were enrolled during active infection and followed longitudinally. Germline V gene data show CDR1 as MDHEN and CDR2 as SYDVKM. V was cut by 3 bases and J by 2 bases, with 29 bases left in between. This CDR3 is built from 21 residues. The table lists this clone with a count of one. Authors' data handling: The assay estimated nucleated cells by amplifying reference gene primers. The protocol was immunoSEQ multiplex PCR, while the TCRdb copy is restricted to in-frame clones and leaves out a portion. That table furnishes V, J and clone size, whereas the DNA furnished D and trimming. The sample lists 350,000 or so clones, around 88% occurring once.

Sequenced input: peripheral blood. The chain links TRBV28 to TRBJ1-3, with D perhaps TRBD1 (5 bases). This sequence originates from a woman between 25 and 40 years old with COVID-19, enrolled during active disease. For the CDR3, the DNA is TGTGCCAGCAGTTTTTTTCGCGTCTACTCAACTATCAGGGTTCCTGGAAACACCATATATTTT. Its translation is CASSFFRVYSTIRVPGNTIYF.